Included here is one T cell receptor (beta chain) sequence, with context. Only in-frame clones appear in the TCRdb table, and some are missing; sequencing was by immunoSEQ multiplex PCR. Of about 150,000 clones listed, roughly nine tenths are singletons. The sample comes from a study of T cell responses to AZD1222 COVID-19 vaccine. CDR3 length: 14 residues. Germline values: CDR1 MDHEN, CDR2 SYDVKM. V was trimmed by 3 bases and J by 2 bases, leaving 7 bases between them. V is TRBV28 and J is TRBJ2-2; D call uncertain. The sample consisted of peripheral blood, taken on day 0 of AZD1222 vaccination. The sequence was obtained from an adult in good health. The CDR3, as DNA: TGTGCCAGCAGTTTGTATTCAAACACCGGGGAGCTGTTTTTT. Encoded protein: CASSLYSNTGELFF. Variable domain in full (rest from reference TRBV28 and TRBJ2-2): DVKVTQSSRYLVKRTGEKVFLECVQDMDHENMFWYRQDPGLGLRLIYFSYDVKMKEKGDIPEGYSVSREKKERFSLILESASTNQTSMYLCASSLYSNTGELFFGEGSRLTVL.